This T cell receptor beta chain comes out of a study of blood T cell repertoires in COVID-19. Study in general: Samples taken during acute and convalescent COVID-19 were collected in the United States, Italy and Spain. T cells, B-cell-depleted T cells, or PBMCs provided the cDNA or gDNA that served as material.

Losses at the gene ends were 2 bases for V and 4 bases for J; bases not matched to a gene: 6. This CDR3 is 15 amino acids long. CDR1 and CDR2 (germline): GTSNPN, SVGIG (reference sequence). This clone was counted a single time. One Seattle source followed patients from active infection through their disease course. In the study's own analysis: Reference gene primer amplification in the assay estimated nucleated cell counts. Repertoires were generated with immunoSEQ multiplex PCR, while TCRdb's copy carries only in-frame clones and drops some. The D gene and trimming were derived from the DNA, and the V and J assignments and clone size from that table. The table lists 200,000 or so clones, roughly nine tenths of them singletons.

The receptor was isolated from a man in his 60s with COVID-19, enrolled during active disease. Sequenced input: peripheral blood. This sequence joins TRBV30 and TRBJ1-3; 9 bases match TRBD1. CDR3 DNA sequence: TGTGCCTGGAGTTTTGGGACAGGGCACGGAAACACCATATATTTT. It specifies CAWSFGTGHGNTIYF.